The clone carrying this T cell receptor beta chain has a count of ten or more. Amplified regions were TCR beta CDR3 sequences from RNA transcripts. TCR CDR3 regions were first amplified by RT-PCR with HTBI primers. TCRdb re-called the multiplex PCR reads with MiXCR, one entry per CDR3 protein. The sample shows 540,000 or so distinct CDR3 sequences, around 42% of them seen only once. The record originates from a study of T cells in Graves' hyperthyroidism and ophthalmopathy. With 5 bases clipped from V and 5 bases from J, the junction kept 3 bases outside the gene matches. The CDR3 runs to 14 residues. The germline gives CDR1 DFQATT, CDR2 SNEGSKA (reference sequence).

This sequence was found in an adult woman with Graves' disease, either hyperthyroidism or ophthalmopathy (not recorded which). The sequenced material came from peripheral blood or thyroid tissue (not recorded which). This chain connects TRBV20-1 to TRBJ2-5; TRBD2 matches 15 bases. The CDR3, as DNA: TGCAGTGCTGAAGGACTAGCGGGAGGGGAGACCCAGTACTTC. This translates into CSAEGLAGGETQYF.